This TCR beta chain was obtained from a study of beta chain features in type 1 diabetes. What was sequenced were expressed TCRB transcripts, since all of the isolated RNA had been reverse transcribed. The table came from immunoSEQ multiplex PCR; TCRdb's copy has only in-frame clones and leaves some out. The sample lists hundreds of thousands of clones, 14% occurring once. A few counts support this clone. Purity exceeded 98% in all sorted populations. Germline V gives CDR1 MGHDK, CDR2 SYGVNS. Trimming cost V 3 bases and J 3 bases; bases outside gene matches: 10. The CDR3 runs 18 residues. The sequencing input was central memory CD4+ T cells from blood. The sequence was obtained from a man aged 25 to 40 in good health. The chain employs TRBV25-1 and TRBJ2-2; 10 bases line up with TRBD2. The CDR3 protein is CASSDQSGRAIDTGELFF. In nucleotides, the CDR3 is TGTGCCAGCAGTGACCAGAGCGGGAGGGCCATCGACACCGGGGAGCTGTTTTTT.